At least ten counts were recorded for the clone carrying this TCR beta chain. Its matching antigen is unknown. The source of the sample is a study of CD8+CD57+ T cells in acquired aplastic anemia. The overall study: On average, sorted CD4+ and CD8+ cells gave 3.2 ug of DNA. Findings and caveats of the study: Shared by patients and controls, just under 30 CD8+ CDR3s were abundant in patients.

It was patients with CD8+CD57+ cell expansion by flow cytometry who were chosen for sequencing. No therapy was given to patients before blood sampling. The TCR beta profiling, which covered VDJ combination and CDR3 sequence, was carried out using genomic DNA as the template. TCRdb re-derived calls from the reads in MiXCR, one entry per CDR3 protein. Here the sample spans around 170,000 distinct CDR3 sequences, less than 50% being singletons. The CDR3 sequence is 15 residues long. The V and J ends lost 5 bases and 2 bases respectively, with 13 bases between them. Germline V gene sequence: CDR1 KGHDR, CDR2 SFDVKD.

The chain carries TRBV24-1 and TRBJ2-3; D possibly matches TRBD1 or TRBD2 (5 bases each). The sample taken for sequencing was sorted CD4+, CD8+, or CD8+CD57+ T cells (not recorded which) from PBMCs. This TCR derives from a human donor with aplastic anemia. CDR3 sequence reads: CATSGASGPTDTQYF. The CDR3 coding sequence is TGTGCCACCAGTGGGGCCTCGGGACCCACAGATACGCAGTATTTT.